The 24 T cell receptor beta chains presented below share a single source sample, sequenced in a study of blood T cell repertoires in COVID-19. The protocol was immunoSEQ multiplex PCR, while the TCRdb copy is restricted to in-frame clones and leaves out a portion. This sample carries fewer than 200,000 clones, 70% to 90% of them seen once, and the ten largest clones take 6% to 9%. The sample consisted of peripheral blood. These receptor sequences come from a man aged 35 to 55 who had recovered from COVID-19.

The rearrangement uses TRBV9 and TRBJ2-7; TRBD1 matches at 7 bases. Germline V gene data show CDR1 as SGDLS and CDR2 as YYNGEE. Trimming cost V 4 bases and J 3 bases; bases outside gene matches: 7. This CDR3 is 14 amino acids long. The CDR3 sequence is CASSFRDSDYEQYF. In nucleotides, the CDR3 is TGTGCCAGCAGCTTCAGGGACAGTGACTACGAGCAGTACTTC.

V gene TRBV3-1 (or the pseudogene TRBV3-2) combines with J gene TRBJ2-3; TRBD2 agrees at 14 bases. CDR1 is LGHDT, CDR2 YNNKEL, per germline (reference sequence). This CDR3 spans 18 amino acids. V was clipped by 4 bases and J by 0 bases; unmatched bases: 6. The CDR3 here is CASSRGTSGSLSTDTQYF. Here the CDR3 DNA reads TGTGCCAGCAGCCGTGGGACTAGCGGGAGCCTTAGCACAGATACGCAGTATTTT.

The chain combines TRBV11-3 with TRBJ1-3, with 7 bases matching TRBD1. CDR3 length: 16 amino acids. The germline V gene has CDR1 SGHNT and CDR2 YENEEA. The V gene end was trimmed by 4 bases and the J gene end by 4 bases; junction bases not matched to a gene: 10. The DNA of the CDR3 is TGTGCCAGCAGCTCCCTAAACCGGGACAGAGGAAACACCATATATTTT. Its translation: CASSSLNRDRGNTIYF. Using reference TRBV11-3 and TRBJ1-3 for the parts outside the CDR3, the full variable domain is EAGVVQSPRYKIIEKKQPVAFWCNPISGHNTLYWYLQNLGQGPELLIRYENEEAVDDSQLPKDRFSAERLKGVDSTLKIQPAELGDSAVYLCASSSLNRDRGNTIYFGEGSWLTVV.

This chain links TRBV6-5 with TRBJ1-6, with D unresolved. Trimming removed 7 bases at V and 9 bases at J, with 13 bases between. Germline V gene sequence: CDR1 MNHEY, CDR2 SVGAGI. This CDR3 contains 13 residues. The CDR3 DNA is TGTGCCAGCACCCCCGAGGGCGGTTCACCCCTCCACTTT. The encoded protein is CASTPEGGSPLHF.

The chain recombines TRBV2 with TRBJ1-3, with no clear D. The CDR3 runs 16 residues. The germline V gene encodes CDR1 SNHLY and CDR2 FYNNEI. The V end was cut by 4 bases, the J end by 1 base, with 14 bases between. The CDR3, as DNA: TGTGCCAGCAGTGCGAGACTGCCAGCTTCTGGAAACACCATATATTTT. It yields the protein CASSARLPASGNTIYF.

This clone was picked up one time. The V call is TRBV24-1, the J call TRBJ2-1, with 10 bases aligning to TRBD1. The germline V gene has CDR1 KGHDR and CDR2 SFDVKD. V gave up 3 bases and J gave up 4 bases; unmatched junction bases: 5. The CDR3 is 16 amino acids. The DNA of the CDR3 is TGTGCCACCAGTGATGCCGGGACAGGGGAATACAATGAGCAGTTCTTC. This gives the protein CATSDAGTGEYNEQFF.

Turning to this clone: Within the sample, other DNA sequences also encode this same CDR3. The CDR3 nucleotides are TGTGCCAGCAAGAGGGTGAACACTGAAGCTTTCTTT. This encodes CASKRVNTEAFF. The gene calls are TRBV27 and TRBJ1-1; D ambiguous. The germline gives CDR1 MNHEY, CDR2 SMNVEV (reference sequence). The CDR3 loop spans 12 amino acids. The V end was cut by 7 bases, the J end by 0 bases, with 6 bases between.

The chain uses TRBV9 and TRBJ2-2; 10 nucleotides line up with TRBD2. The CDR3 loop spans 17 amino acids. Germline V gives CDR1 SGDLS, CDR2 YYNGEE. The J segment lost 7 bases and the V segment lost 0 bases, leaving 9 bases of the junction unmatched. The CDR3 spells CASSVGLSSGSGGELFF. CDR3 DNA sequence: TGTGCCAGCAGCGTAGGGCTCTCTAGCGGGAGTGGCGGGGAGCTGTTTTTT.

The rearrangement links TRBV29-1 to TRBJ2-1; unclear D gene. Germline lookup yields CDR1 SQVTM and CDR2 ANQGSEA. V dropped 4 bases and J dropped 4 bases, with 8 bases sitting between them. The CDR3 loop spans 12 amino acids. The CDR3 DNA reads TGCAGCGTTGTATTCGGGTACAATGAGCAGTTCTTC. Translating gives CSVVFGYNEQFF.

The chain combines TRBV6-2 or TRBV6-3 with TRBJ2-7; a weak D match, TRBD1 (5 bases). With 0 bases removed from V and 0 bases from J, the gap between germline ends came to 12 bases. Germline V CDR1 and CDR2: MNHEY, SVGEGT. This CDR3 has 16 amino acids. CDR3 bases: TGTGCCAGCAGTTACTCAGGGGCCGACCCCTCCTACGAGCAGTACTTC. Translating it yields CASSYSGADPSYEQYF.

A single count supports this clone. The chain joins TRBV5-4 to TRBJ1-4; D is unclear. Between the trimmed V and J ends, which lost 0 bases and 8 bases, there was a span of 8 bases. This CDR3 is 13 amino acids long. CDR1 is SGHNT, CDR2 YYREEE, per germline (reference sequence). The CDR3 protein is CASSLGGYEKLFF. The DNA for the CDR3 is TGTGCCAGCAGCTTGGGAGGATACGAAAAACTGTTTTTT.

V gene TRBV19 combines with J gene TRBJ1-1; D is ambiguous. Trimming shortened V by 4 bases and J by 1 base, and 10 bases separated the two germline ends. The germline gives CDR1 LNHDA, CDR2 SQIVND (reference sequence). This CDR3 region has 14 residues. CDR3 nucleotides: TGTGCCAGTAGTAAAGAAGCGGGGAACACTGAAGCTTTCTTT. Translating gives CASSKEAGNTEAFF. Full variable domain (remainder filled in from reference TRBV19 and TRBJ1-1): DGGITQSPKYLFRKEGQNVTLSCEQNLNHDAMYWYRQDPGQGLRLIYYSQIVNDFQKGDIAEGYSVSREKKESFPLTVTSAQKNPTAFYLCASSKEAGNTEAFFGQGTRLTVV.

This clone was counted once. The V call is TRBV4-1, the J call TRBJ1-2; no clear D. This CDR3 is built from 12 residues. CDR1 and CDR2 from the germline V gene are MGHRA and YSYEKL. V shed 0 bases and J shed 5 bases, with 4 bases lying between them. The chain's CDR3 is CASSQDSYGYTF. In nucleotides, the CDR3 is TGCGCCAGCAGCCAAGATAGTTATGGCTACACCTTC.

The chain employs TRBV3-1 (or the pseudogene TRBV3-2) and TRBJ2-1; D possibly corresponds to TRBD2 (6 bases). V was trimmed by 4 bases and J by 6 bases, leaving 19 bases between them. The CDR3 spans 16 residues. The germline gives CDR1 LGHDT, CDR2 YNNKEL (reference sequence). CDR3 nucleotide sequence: TGTGCCAGCAGCCCCCTGTCGGGGACTGGGGGCAATGAGCAGTTCTTC. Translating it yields CASSPLSGTGGNEQFF.

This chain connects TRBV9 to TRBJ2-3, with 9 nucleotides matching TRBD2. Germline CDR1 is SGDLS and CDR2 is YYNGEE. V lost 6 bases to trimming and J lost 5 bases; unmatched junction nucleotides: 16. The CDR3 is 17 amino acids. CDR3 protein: CASTLGSGGLSGDTQYF. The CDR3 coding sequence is TGTGCCAGCACCCTAGGGAGCGGGGGGTTGAGTGGAGATACGCAGTATTTT. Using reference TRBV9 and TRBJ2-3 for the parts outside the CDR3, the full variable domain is DSGVTQTPKHLITATGQRVTLRCSPRSGDLSVYWYQQSLDQGLQFLIQYYNGEERAKGNILERFSAQQFPDLHSELNLSSLELGDSALYFCASTLGSGGLSGDTQYFGPGTRLTVL.

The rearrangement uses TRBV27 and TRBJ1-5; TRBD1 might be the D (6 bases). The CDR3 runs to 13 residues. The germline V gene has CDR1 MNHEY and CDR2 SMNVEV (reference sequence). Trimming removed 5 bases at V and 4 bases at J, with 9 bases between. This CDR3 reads CASSRTVNQPQHF. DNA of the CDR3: TGTGCCAGCAGTCGGACAGTAAATCAGCCCCAGCATTTT.

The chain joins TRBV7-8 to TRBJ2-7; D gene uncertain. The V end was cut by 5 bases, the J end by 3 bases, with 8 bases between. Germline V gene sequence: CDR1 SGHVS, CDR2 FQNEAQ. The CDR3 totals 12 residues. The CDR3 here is CASSRSGYEQYF. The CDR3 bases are TGTGCCAGCAGCAGGAGTGGCTACGAGCAGTACTTC.

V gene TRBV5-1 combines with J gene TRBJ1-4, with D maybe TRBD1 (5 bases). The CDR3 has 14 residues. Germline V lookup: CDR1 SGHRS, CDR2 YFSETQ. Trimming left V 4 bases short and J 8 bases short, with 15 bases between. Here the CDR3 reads CASSADTLGEKLFF. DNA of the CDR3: TGCGCCAGCAGCGCGGACACGCTGGGGGAAAAACTGTTTTTT. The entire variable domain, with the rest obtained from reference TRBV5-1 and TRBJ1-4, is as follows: KAGVTQTPRYLIKTRGQQVTLSCSPISGHRSVSWYQQTPGQGLQFLFEYFSETQRNKGNFPGRFSGRQFSNSRSEMNVSTLELGDSALYLCASSADTLGEKLFFGSGTQLSVL.

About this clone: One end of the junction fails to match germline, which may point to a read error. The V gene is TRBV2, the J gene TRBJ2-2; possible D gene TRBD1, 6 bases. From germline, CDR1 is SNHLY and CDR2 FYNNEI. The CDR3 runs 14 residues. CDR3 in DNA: TGTGCCAGCAGCCCTGCACAGGGAAGGGGTTATGTGGTTTTT. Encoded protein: CASSPAQGRGYVVF.

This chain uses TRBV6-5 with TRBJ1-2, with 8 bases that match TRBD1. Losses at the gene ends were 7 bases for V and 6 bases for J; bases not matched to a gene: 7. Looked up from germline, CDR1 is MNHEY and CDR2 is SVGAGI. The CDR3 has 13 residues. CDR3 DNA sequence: TGTGCCAGCACCCCCGACAGGGGCGATGGCTACACCTTC. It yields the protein CASTPDRGDGYTF.

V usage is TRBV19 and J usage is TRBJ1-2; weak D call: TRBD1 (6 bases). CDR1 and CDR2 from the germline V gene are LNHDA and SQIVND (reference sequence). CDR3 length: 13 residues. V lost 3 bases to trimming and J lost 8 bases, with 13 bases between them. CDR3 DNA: TGTGCCAGTAGTATTTCGACAGGAAGGGGCTACACCTTC. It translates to CASSISTGRGYTF.

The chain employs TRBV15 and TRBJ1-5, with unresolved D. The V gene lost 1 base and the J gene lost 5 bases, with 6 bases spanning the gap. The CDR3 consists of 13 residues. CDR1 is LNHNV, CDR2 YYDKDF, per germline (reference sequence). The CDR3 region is CATSRGGDQPQHF. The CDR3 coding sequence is TGTGCCACCAGCAGAGGGGGAGATCAGCCCCAGCATTTT.

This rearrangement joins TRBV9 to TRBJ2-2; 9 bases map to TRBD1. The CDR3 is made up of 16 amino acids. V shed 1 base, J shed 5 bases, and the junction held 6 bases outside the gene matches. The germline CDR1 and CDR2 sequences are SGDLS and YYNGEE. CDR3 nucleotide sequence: TGTGCCAGCAGCGTAACGGGGACAGGGAGTACCGGGGAGCTGTTTTTT. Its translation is CASSVTGTGSTGELFF.

CDR3 residues: CASSLTYTDTQYF. The DNA for the CDR3 is TGTGCCAGCAGCCTTACCTACACAGATACGCAGTATTTT. The rearrangement links TRBV11-3 to TRBJ2-3; no reliable D call. Per the germline V gene, CDR1 is SGHNT and CDR2 is YENEEA. This CDR3 contains 13 residues. The ends were cut back, 5 bases at V and 2 bases at J, with 8 bases in the middle.